Listed here are 22 T cell receptor beta chains from one sample, sequenced in a study of tumor-infiltrating lymphocytes in primary liver carcinoma. cDNA specific to TCR beta was made from approximately 0.55 ug of total RNA, with a constant-region primer employed for priming. Investigators got TCR beta libraries out of three nested multiplex PCR rounds, done with slightly modified ARM-PCR. A C-beta reverse primer and TRBV1-TRBV30 forward primers served in each of the first two PCR rounds, at around 10 cycles apiece. TCRdb redid the calling of the multiplex PCR reads with MiXCR, one entry per CDR3 protein. Of approximately 80,000 distinct CDR3 sequences listed, 65% to 75% are singletons. Scientists recovered RNA and DNA together from around 20-30 mg of unsorted bulk tissue. Material for sequencing was tumor-adjacent normal liver tissue. Receptors originate from a man between 40 and 49 years old with primary liver carcinoma and hepatitis B virus infection.

The chain links TRBV10-3 to TRBJ2-6, with 8 positions matching TRBD2. V lost 0 bases to trimming and J lost 18 bases; unmatched junction nucleotides: 22. CDR1 and CDR2 (germline): ENHRY, SYGVKD. The CDR3 has 18 amino acids. CDR3 amino acids: CAISESPSGPSGANVQTF. As DNA, the CDR3 is TGTGCCATCAGTGAGTCGCCTAGCGGGCCCTCTGGGGCCAACGTTCAGACTTTC.

Note on this clonotype: Here the CDR3 omits its conserved ending phenylalanine or tryptophan, so a read error is the likely source. The chain joins TRBV12-3 or TRBV12-4 to TRBJ2-7; 8 nucleotides line up with TRBD1. This CDR3 comprises 14 residues. The V segment lost 7 bases and the J segment 4 bases; nucleotides outside the gene matches: 9. The DNA for the CDR3 is TGTGCCAGCAATAGGGCAGGGGGCCTTTACGAGCAGTACCTC. Its translation is CASNRAGGLYEQYL.

This chain joins TRBV7-2 and TRBJ2-3; 7 bases are a match to TRBD2. In germline, CDR1 is SGHTA, CDR2 FQGNSA. V was pared by 1 base and J by 2 bases, with 3 bases of the junction left unmatched. CDR3 size: 15 residues. DNA of the CDR3: TGTGCCAGCAGCTTAGAACTAGCGCCCACAGATACGCAGTATTTT. Translating gives CASSLELAPTDTQYF.

This clonotype showed up just a few times. One end of the junction fails to match germline, which may point to a read error. The chain carries TRBV6-1 and TRBJ2-6, with TRBD1 as a possible D gene (5 bases). The CDR3 consists of 16 residues. Per the germline V gene, CDR1 is MNHNS and CDR2 is SASEGT. The CDR3 DNA reads as TGTGCCAGCAGAACCAGCCCCAACTCTGGGGCCAACGTCCTAACTTTC. Residues: CASRTSPNSGANVLTF.

This chain connects TRBV11-2 to TRBJ2-1, with TRBD2 matching 7 bases. Germline CDR1 and CDR2: SGHAT and FQNNGV. This CDR3 region has 16 residues. The V and J ends lost 2 bases and 5 bases, in that order; junction bases with no gene match: 9. CDR3 region: CASSLLLGGSNNEQFF. The CDR3 region has the DNA TGTGCCAGCAGCTTACTCCTTGGCGGGAGTAACAATGAGCAGTTCTTC.

Comments on this clonotype: Since no conserved phenylalanine or tryptophan closes the CDR3, a read error is the likely cause. V is TRBV6-1 and J is TRBJ2-7, with TRBD2 as a possible D gene (5 bases). The germline V gene has CDR1 MNHNS and CDR2 SASEGT. With 3 bases removed from V and 6 bases from J, the gap between germline ends came to 24 bases. CDR3 length: 17 amino acids. CDR3 amino acids: CASSDCVSPHYEGEQYL. The CDR3 nucleotides read TGTGCCAGCAGTGATTGTGTAAGCCCCCACTACGAGGGCGAGCAGTACCTC.

Comment on this clonotype: Here the CDR3 omits its conserved ending phenylalanine or tryptophan, so a read error is the likely source. The chain is built from TRBV29-1 and TRBJ2-2, with a possible D match to TRBD1 (7 bases). The CDR3 covers 14 residues. Germline-derived CDR1 and CDR2 are SQVTM and ANQGSEA. CDR3 DNA sequence: TGCAGCGTAGCCACGCAGGGGGGCACCCGGGAGCTGTTTGTT. It specifies CSVATQGGTRELFV.

With regard to this clonotype: The conserved phenylalanine or tryptophan normally closing the CDR3 is absent here, so this likely arose from a read error. The chain recombines TRBV11-2 with TRBJ2-7, with D maybe TRBD2 (6 bases). CDR3 size: 13 residues. From germline, CDR1 is SGHAT and CDR2 FQNNGV. This chain's CDR3 is CANSFGGASEQYL. CDR3 DNA sequence: TGTGCCAACAGCTTCGGAGGGGCAAGCGAGCAGTACCTC.

Points on this clonotype: Germline is not matched at one junction end, which may reflect a read error. This sequence joins TRBV29-1 and TRBJ1-2; D may be TRBD1 (5 bases). Looked up from germline, CDR1 is SQVTM and CDR2 is ANQGSEA. The CDR3 runs 12 residues. In DNA form, the CDR3 reads TGCAGCGTGACAGACATAGGTGATGGCTACGCCTTC. Its protein product is CSVTDIGDGYAF.

In regard to this clonotype: Germline and junction disagree at one end, which may indicate a read error. V usage is TRBV5-5 and J usage is TRBJ2-1, with a weak D call TRBD2 (6 bases). Germline loops: CDR1 SGHKS, CDR2 YYEKEE (reference sequence). This CDR3 contains 17 residues. The CDR3 sequence: CASSSLTRGATYNEQFF. CDR3 coding DNA: TGTGCCAGCAGCTCATTGACTAGAGGGGCCACCTACAATGAACAGTTCTTC.

Regarding this clonotype: One end of the junction varies from germline; a read error may be responsible. This sequence joins TRBV29-1 and TRBJ2-2; 9 nucleotides match TRBD1. The CDR3 extends over 13 amino acids. CDR1 SQVTM and CDR2 ANQGSEA come from the germline V gene. The CDR3 sequence is CSIEGQGSGKLFF. The CDR3 DNA is TGCAGTATTGAAGGACAGGGGTCCGGGAAGCTGTTTTTT.

The table lists this clonotype with a count of one. The chain has TRBV6-1 and TRBJ2-1; 14 bases align to TRBD2. Trimming at V came to 5 bases and at J to 7 bases, leaving 16 bases not matched to a gene. Germline V gene sequence: CDR1 MNHNS, CDR2 SASEGT. The CDR3 spans 19 residues. CDR3 amino acids: CASSPRTGPGLAGANEQFF. The DNA for the CDR3 is TGTGCCAGCAGTCCACGCACAGGGCCGGGACTAGCGGGAGCGAATGAGCAGTTCTTC.

Regarding this clonotype: A read error may produce the germline difference seen at one junction end. The rearrangement uses TRBV29-1 and TRBJ2-1; 7 bases are shared with TRBD2. This CDR3 is 17 amino acids long. Germline V lookup: CDR1 SQVTM, CDR2 ANQGSEA. CDR3 nucleotides: TGCAGCGTTGAAGGGGGGTCCGGGGGGAGCTCCTACGATGAGCAGTTCTTT. Its protein product is CSVEGGSGGSSYDEQFF.

Remarks on this clonotype: The CDR3 end shows no conserved phenylalanine or tryptophan, and so a read error is likely. It is unclear where the CDR3 begins or ends on the DNA, so no DNA is shown, and the CDR3 is as TCRdb lists it. The V gene is TRBV29-1, the J gene TRBJ1-4. Per the germline V gene, CDR1 is SQVTM and CDR2 is ANQGSEA. The CDR3 has 13 amino acids, counting both end residues. The CDR3 reads CSVYVTTNEKLLL.

This clonotype occurred a few times. A much larger clone is a single base away; this may be a read error. This sequence joins TRBV10-3 and TRBJ2-4; possible D gene TRBD1, 6 bases. Germline CDR1 and CDR2: ENHRY and SYGVKD. This CDR3 comprises 16 residues. The CDR3 DNA reads as TGTGCCTTCAGTGCTCAGATACAGGGTGCCAAAAACATTCAGTACTTC. Encoded protein: CAFSAQIQGAKNIQYF.

Concerning this clonotype itself: One junction end disagrees with the germline gene, perhaps due to a read error. This chain joins TRBV2 and TRBJ2-7, with 7 bases identical to TRBD1. The CDR3 has 15 residues. CDR1 is SNHLY and CDR2 is FYNNEI in the germline V gene. The chain's CDR3 is CASILRAQGPYEPYF. DNA of the CDR3: TGTGCCAGCATTTTGAGGGCACAGGGGCCCTACGAGCCGTACTTC. The entire variable domain, with the rest obtained from reference TRBV2 and TRBJ2-7, is as follows: EPEVTQTPSHQVTQMGQEVILRCVPISNHLYFYWYRQILGQKVEFLVSFYNNEISEKSEIFDDQFSVERPDGSNFTLKIRSTKLEDSAMYFCASILRAQGPYEPYFGPGTRLTVT.

This clonotype was counted between two and nine times. A single base separates this from a much larger clone, so it may be a read error. The chain links TRBV10-3 to TRBJ1-1; D ambiguous. The CDR3 is 11 amino acids. Trimming cost V 7 bases and J 1 base, with 4 bases left between them. CDR1 and CDR2 from the germline V gene are ENHRY and SYGVKD. CDR3 coding DNA: TGTGCCATCAATGGGAACACTGAAGCTTTCTTT. It yields the protein CAINGNTEAFF.

As for this clonotype: Because the CDR3 is missing its conserved closing phenylalanine or tryptophan, this is likely a read error. V is TRBV5-6 and J is TRBJ2-7, with D hard to call. The V gene's germline CDR1 is SGHDT and CDR2 YYEEEE. The CDR3 sequence is 15 residues long. The CDR3 is CTSSPGFDNIYEQYI. The CDR3 DNA follows: TGTACCAGCAGCCCTGGGTTCGACAATATCTACGAGCAGTACATC.

Many counts were recorded for this clonotype. The rearrangement links TRBV28 to TRBJ2-2, with 7 bases that match TRBD1. Germline CDR1 reads MDHEN; CDR2 reads SYDVKM. The CDR3 covers 15 residues. Losses at the gene ends were 6 bases for V and 1 base for J; bases not matched to a gene: 5. The CDR3 sequence is CASSRDRLNTGELFF. CDR3 sequence (DNA): TGTGCCAGCAGCCGGGACAGATTGAACACCGGGGAGCTGTTTTTT.

This clonotype has ten or more counts. The chain has TRBV5-1 and TRBJ2-2, with TRBD1 matching over 7 bases. This CDR3 has 15 residues. V lost 4 bases, J lost 0 bases, and 3 bases stayed unmatched. CDR1 is SGHRS, CDR2 YFSETQ, per germline. CDR3 DNA: TGCGCCAGCAGCGACAGGGTCCCGAACACCGGGGAGCTGTTTTTT. Residues: CASSDRVPNTGELFF.

This clonotype has a single count. The chain carries TRBV5-6 and TRBJ2-6; possibly TRBD2 for D (5 bases). Germline-derived CDR1 and CDR2 are SGHDT and YYEEEE. The V and J ends lost 7 bases and 1 base respectively, with 21 bases between them. The CDR3 contains 18 residues. The DNA of the CDR3 is TGTGCCAGCGGCTCGTGGACTGGGTGGCTTTCTGGGGCCAACGTCCTGACTTTC. Translating it yields CASGSWTGWLSGANVLTF.

The rearrangement uses TRBV29-1 and TRBJ2-1; 7 bases are a match to TRBD2. Germline assignment: CDR1 SQVTM and CDR2 ANQGSEA. This CDR3 has 13 residues. V gave up 5 bases and J gave up 7 bases; unmatched junction bases: 8. CDR3 loop: CSVRDYAKNEQFF. CDR3 nucleotides: TGCAGCGTTCGGGACTATGCAAAGAATGAGCAGTTCTTC.